The 28 T cell receptor beta chains presented below share a single source sample, sequenced in a study of CD8 T cells in ankylosing spondylitis. TCRdb re-called the 5' RACE reads with MiXCR, one entry per CDR3 protein. The sample has some 250,000 distinct CDR3 sequences, roughly a quarter seen once. Sequencing input: blood, either unsorted or a sorted T cell fraction (not recorded which). These receptors all come from a male donor with ankylosing spondylitis or in good health (not recorded which).

This clonotype was recorded at least ten times. The chain has TRBV10-3 and TRBJ2-3; 7 positions agree with TRBD1. V was pared by 4 bases and J by 4 bases, with 5 bases of the junction left unmatched. This CDR3 comprises 14 residues. The germline CDR1 and CDR2 sequences are ENHRY and SYGVKD. The CDR3 spells CAISVGGLADTQYF. Here the CDR3 DNA reads TGTGCCATCAGTGTAGGGGGCCTGGCAGATACGCAGTATTTT.

This rearrangement joins TRBV4-2 to TRBJ2-1; 7 bases align to TRBD2. CDR3 length: 16 residues. Germline CDR1 is LGHNA and CDR2 is YNFKEQ. Germline trimming cut 1 base from V and 5 bases from J; bases unmatched to any gene: 8. This CDR3 reads CASSQVGGDRNNEQFF. CDR3 DNA: TGTGCCAGCAGCCAAGTGGGGGGGGATAGGAACAATGAGCAGTTCTTC.

This clonotype was counted ten times or more. V gene TRBV15 combines with J gene TRBJ2-7, with 7 bases identical to TRBD1. Germline V CDR1 and CDR2: LNHNV, YYDKDF (reference sequence). V shed 3 bases and J 1 base; nucleotides not matched to a gene: 9. The CDR3 has 16 amino acids. The CDR3 coding sequence is TGTGCCACCAGCAGCCTAGGGGACAGAGGATCCTACGAGCAGTACTTC. As protein: CATSSLGDRGSYEQYF. The full variable domain, its missing parts supplied by reference TRBV15 and TRBJ2-7, is DAMVIQNPRYQVTQFGKPVTLSCSQTLNHNVMYWYQQKSSQAPKLLFHYYDKDFNNEADTPDNFQSRRPNTSFCFLDIRSPGLGDTAMYLCATSSLGDRGSYEQYFGPGTRLTVT.

The V and J genes are TRBV7-9 and TRBJ2-1; 10 bases map to TRBD2. The CDR3 has 15 residues. Looked up from germline, CDR1 is SEHNR and CDR2 is FQNEAQ (reference sequence). V dropped 3 bases and J dropped 5; count of bases not matched to a gene: 4. CDR3 nucleotides: TGTGCCAGCAGCTTTAGCGGGGGGCCGAACAATGAGCAGTTCTTC. Translating it yields CASSFSGGPNNEQFF.

This clonotype was counted ten times or more. The chain couples TRBV29-1 to TRBJ1-2; 8 bases are shared with TRBD1. Germline V CDR1 and CDR2: SQVTM, ANQGSEA. V was pared by 1 base and J by 8 bases, with 24 bases of the junction left unmatched. This CDR3 has 19 amino acids. CDR3 amino acids: CSVEARSGDRTAAAGGYTF. CDR3 coding DNA: TGCAGCGTTGAAGCCCGGTCCGGGGACAGGACCGCGGCGGCGGGGGGCTACACCTTC.

V gene TRBV18 combines with J gene TRBJ2-3; 9 nucleotides line up with TRBD2. The trim removed 4 bases at V and 6 bases at J, leaving 5 bases unmatched. The CDR3 covers 14 residues. In germline, CDR1 is KGHSH, CDR2 LQKENI. CDR3 in amino acids: CASSRGGATDTQYF. The CDR3 DNA sequence: TGTGCCAGCTCACGCGGGGGGGCTACGGATACGCAGTATTTT.

This clonotype was detected ten times or more. The gene calls are TRBV18 and TRBJ1-5, with D perhaps TRBD1 (6 bases). Germline V gives CDR1 KGHSH, CDR2 LQKENI. Trimming removed 4 bases at V and 0 bases at J, with 13 bases between. This CDR3 spans 16 amino acids. CDR3 nucleotide sequence: TGTGCCAGCTCACGGGACACACCCAATAGCAATCAGCCCCAGCATTTT. It is translated as CASSRDTPNSNQPQHF.

CDR3 region: CASHPGVRSGANVLTF. CDR3 coding DNA: TGTGCCAGCCACCCGGGGGTCCGCTCTGGGGCCAACGTCCTGACTTTC. The genes are TRBV11-2 and TRBJ2-6; TRBD2 might be the D (6 bases). The V gene lost 8 bases and the J gene lost 0 bases, with 14 bases spanning the gap. Germline lookup yields CDR1 SGHAT and CDR2 FQNNGV. The length of the CDR3 is 16 residues.

The chain joins TRBV7-3 to TRBJ2-1; TRBD1 matches at 8 bases. The germline CDR1 and CDR2 sequences are SGHTA and FQGTGA. Trimming removed 4 bases from V and 8 bases from J; junction bases left unmatched: 4. The CDR3 consists of 13 residues. The CDR3 is CASSSDRAHEQFF. The CDR3 bases are TGTGCCAGCAGCTCGGACAGGGCCCATGAGCAGTTCTTC.

This clonotype was seen repeatedly, ten times or more. This chain links TRBV7-2 with TRBJ2-5; possibly TRBD1 or TRBD2 for D (6 bases each). V dropped 7 bases and J dropped 5 bases, with 20 bases sitting between them. This CDR3 has 15 amino acids. The germline V gene encodes CDR1 SGHTA and CDR2 FQGNSA. DNA for the CDR3: TGTGCCAGCAATCCCCGTAGTAGGAGGGGGGAGACCCAGTACTTC. Encoded protein: CASNPRSRRGETQYF. Looking up the rest from reference TRBV7-2 and TRBJ2-5 gives the full variable domain: GAGVSQSPSNKVTEKGKDVELRCDPISGHTALYWYRQSLGQGLEFLIYFQGNSAPDKSGLPSDRFSAERTGGSVSTLTIQRTQQEDSAVYLCASNPRSRRGETQYFGPGTRLLVL.

This clonotype was counted many times. This chain joins TRBV12-3 or TRBV12-4 and TRBJ2-3; 8 bases are a match to TRBD1. The CDR3 runs 16 residues. Trimming took 2 bases from V and 2 from J; bases not matched to a gene: 6. CDR3 protein: CASSLLAGGITDTQYF. The CDR3 nucleotides are TGTGCCAGCAGTTTATTAGCAGGGGGCATCACAGATACGCAGTATTTT.

This clonotype was observed at least ten times. The V gene is TRBV6-1, the J gene TRBJ1-5; D not resolved. CDR1 is MNHNS, CDR2 SASEGT, per germline. The CDR3 is 13 amino acids. V was cut by 6 bases and J by 7 bases, with 13 bases left in between. The CDR3 here is CASSASDLQPQHF. The CDR3 DNA reads as TGTGCCAGCAGCGCTTCGGATTTGCAGCCCCAGCATTTT.

This clonotype was counted ten times or more. The genes are TRBV21-1 and TRBJ2-1; the D call of TRBD1 is as the table states it, not checked on the DNA. TRBV21-1 is tagged as a pseudogene. This CDR3 has 10 residues. The CDR3 region has the DNA TGTGCCAGCCCCCCTCAGGGATGTTTCTTC. It encodes CASPPQGCFF.

The gene calls are TRBV10-1 and TRBJ2-3; maybe TRBD2 (5 bases). Germline loops: CDR1 WNHNN, CDR2 SYGVQD (reference sequence). This CDR3 has 16 residues. V was trimmed by 0 bases and J by 5 bases, leaving 15 bases between them. The CDR3 DNA is TGCGCCAGCAGTGAGTCTATCGGGCCCGAGGGAGATACGCAGTATTTT. It translates to CASSESIGPEGDTQYF.

This clonotype was seen ten or more times. The rearrangement joins TRBV20-1 to TRBJ2-3; maybe TRBD1 (5 bases). V lost 3 bases, J lost 2 bases, and 12 bases lay in between. The CDR3 length is 14 residues. Germline loops: CDR1 DFQATT, CDR2 SNEGSKA (reference sequence). The CDR3 coding sequence is TGCAGTGCTAGTCTAGGCAGGGTCACAGATACGCAGTATTTT. Residues: CSASLGRVTDTQYF.

The V and J genes are TRBV28 and TRBJ2-3, with 11 bases that match TRBD1. After removal of 5 bases from V and 6 bases from J, the junction contained 10 bases not matched to a gene. Germline V gene sequence: CDR1 MDHEN, CDR2 SYDVKM. The CDR3 spans 16 residues. The chain's CDR3 is CASSVGGQGVLDTQYF. CDR3 DNA sequence: TGTGCCAGCAGTGTTGGGGGACAGGGGGTATTGGATACGCAGTATTTT. The variable domain in full, with the rest retrieved from reference TRBV28 and TRBJ2-3, is DVKVTQSSRYLVKRTGEKVFLECVQDMDHENMFWYRQDPGLGLRLIYFSYDVKMKEKGDIPEGYSVSREKKERFSLILESASTNQTSMYLCASSVGGQGVLDTQYFGPGTRLTVL.

This clonotype was observed a handful of times. V is TRBV20-1 and J is TRBJ1-2; a possible D gene is TRBD1 (5 bases). There are 15 residues in the CDR3. V lost 2 bases to trimming and J lost 8 bases, with 21 bases between them. The germline V gene has CDR1 DFQATT and CDR2 SNEGSKA (reference sequence). In nucleotides, the CDR3 is TGCAGTGCTAGACAGACAGTCTTCCAATTATACGGCTACACCTTC. Its protein product is CSARQTVFQLYGYTF.

V usage is TRBV20-1 and J usage is TRBJ2-1; TRBD1 agrees at 11 bases. Losses at the gene ends were 3 bases for V and 8 bases for J; bases not matched to a gene: 6. The CDR3 is 14 amino acids. Germline V gene lookup returns CDR1 DFQATT and CDR2 SNEGSKA (reference sequence). The chain's CDR3 is CSARAGQGADEQFF. For the CDR3, the DNA is TGCAGTGCTAGGGCCGGACAGGGGGCCGATGAGCAGTTCTTC.

This clonotype has a count of ten or more. V usage is TRBV24-1 and J usage is TRBJ2-5; D ambiguous. The CDR3 contains 14 residues. V lost 2 bases to trimming and J lost 5 bases, with 11 bases between them. Germline loops: CDR1 KGHDR, CDR2 SFDVKD. The CDR3 bases are TGTGCCACCAGTGATTCCCCAAGCGTTGAGACCCAGTACTTC. It specifies CATSDSPSVETQYF.

This clonotype was seen just once. This chain uses TRBV12-3 or TRBV12-4 with TRBJ1-2; maybe TRBD1 (5 bases). The CDR3 runs 13 residues. V was pared by 7 bases and J by 6 bases, with 15 bases between. The CDR3 coding sequence is TGTGCCAGCAACCCAGCACGGGGGGATGGCTACACCTTC. Its translation is CASNPARGDGYTF.

This clonotype was counted many times. The chain is built from TRBV29-1 and TRBJ2-7, with a tentative D call TRBD1 (5 bases). There are 13 residues in the CDR3. Trimming removed 4 bases at V and 5 bases at J, with 15 bases between. The germline gives CDR1 SQVTM, CDR2 ANQGSEA. CDR3 loop: CSVARLLGDEQYF. CDR3 DNA sequence: TGCAGCGTTGCACGACTCCTAGGGGACGAGCAGTACTTC.

The chain uses TRBV10-3 and TRBJ2-1; 7 bases align to TRBD2. V shed 3 bases and J 5 bases; nucleotides not matched to a gene: 7. The CDR3 length is 15 residues. Germline V gene lookup returns CDR1 ENHRY and CDR2 SYGVKD. The chain's CDR3 is CAISEVASGNNEQFF. The DNA for the CDR3 is TGTGCCATCAGTGAAGTCGCTAGCGGAAACAATGAGCAGTTCTTC.

The V and J genes are TRBV3-1 and TRBJ1-6, with a tentative D call TRBD1 (5 bases). The CDR3 has 14 amino acids. Trimming took 4 bases from V and 8 from J, leaving 12 bases between them. Germline loops: CDR1 LGHDT, CDR2 YNNKEL (reference sequence). In DNA form, the CDR3 reads TGTGCCAGCAGCCGGGGGGGTGGGGATTCACCCCTCCACTTT. It is translated as CASSRGGGDSPLHF.

The chain has TRBV7-3 and TRBJ2-1, with 9 nucleotides matching TRBD2. This CDR3 region has 15 residues. The germline CDR1 and CDR2 sequences are SGHTA and FQGTGA. Losses at the gene ends were 5 bases for V and 5 bases for J; bases not matched to a gene: 7. CDR3 in DNA: TGTGCCAGCAGCCCGGTGGCGGGGGGGAACAATGAGCAGTTCTTC. This encodes CASSPVAGGNNEQFF.

This clonotype appeared many times. This rearrangement joins TRBV6-2 or TRBV6-3 to TRBJ2-5, with D perhaps TRBD2 (6 bases). V lost 8 bases to trimming and J lost 5 bases, with 15 bases between them. The CDR3 spans 13 residues. Per germline, CDR1 MNHEY and CDR2 SVGEGT. CDR3 sequence reads: CASHPWGEETQYF. The CDR3 DNA reads as TGTGCCAGCCACCCTTGGGGGGAGGAGACCCAGTACTTC.

This clonotype was observed at least ten times. J is TRBJ2-7 and V is TRBV20-1; weak D call: TRBD2 (6 bases). V was shortened by 0 bases and J by 6 bases, with 9 bases between the two germline ends. This CDR3 has 12 residues. CDR1 and CDR2 from the germline V gene are DFQATT and SNEGSKA (reference sequence). CDR3 sequence (DNA): TGCAGTGCTAGAGAAATCGGGGGCGAGCAGTACTTC. This codes for CSAREIGGEQYF.

The chain has TRBV19 and TRBJ1-5; D gene ambiguous. The length of the CDR3 is 15 residues. The V end was cut by 1 base, the J end by 1 base, with 8 bases between. Germline CDR1 reads LNHDA; CDR2 reads SQIVND (reference sequence). CDR3 in amino acids: CASSIVEGSNQPQHF. The CDR3 DNA reads as TGTGCCAGTAGTATAGTAGAGGGAAGCAATCAGCCCCAGCATTTT.

This clonotype showed up just a few times. V is TRBV10-3 and J is TRBJ2-5; 7 nucleotides line up with TRBD2. V shed 10 bases, J shed 5 bases, and the junction held 10 bases outside the gene matches. Germline V CDR1 and CDR2: ENHRY, SYGVKD. The CDR3 runs 13 residues. The CDR3 region has the DNA TGTGCCACCTTCGCAAGGGAGGGGGAGACCCAGTACTTC. Its translation is CATFAREGETQYF.